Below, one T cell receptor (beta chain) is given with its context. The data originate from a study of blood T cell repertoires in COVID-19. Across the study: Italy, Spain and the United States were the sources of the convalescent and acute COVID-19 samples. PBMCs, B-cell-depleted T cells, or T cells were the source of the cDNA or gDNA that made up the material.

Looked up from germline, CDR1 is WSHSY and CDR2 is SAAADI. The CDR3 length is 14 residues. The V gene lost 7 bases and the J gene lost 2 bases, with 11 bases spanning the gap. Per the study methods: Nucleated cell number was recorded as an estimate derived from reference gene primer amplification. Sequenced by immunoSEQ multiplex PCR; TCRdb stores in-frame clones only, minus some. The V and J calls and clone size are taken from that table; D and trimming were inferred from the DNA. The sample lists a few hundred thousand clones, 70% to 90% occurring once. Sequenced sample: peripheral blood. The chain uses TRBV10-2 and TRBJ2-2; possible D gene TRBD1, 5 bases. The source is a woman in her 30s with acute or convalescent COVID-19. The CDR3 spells CASMARVNTGELFF. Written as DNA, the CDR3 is TGCGCCAGCATGGCCAGGGTTAACACCGGGGAGCTGTTTTTT.